These 3 T cell receptor beta chains originate from one sample sequenced in a study of lymphopenia after photon versus proton radiotherapy. Measured with immunoSEQ multiplex PCR; TCRdb has only the in-frame clones, and not every one. The table records about 50,000 clones, 92% of them present only once. The sequencing here drew on peripheral blood, taken from a patient treated with photon-based radiotherapy. These TCRs come from a woman aged 40 to 50 with cholangiocarcinoma.

The chain is built from TRBV30 and TRBJ1-1, with D perhaps TRBD1 (6 bases). The CDR3 runs to 16 residues. Germline CDR1 and CDR2: GTSNPN and SVGIG (reference sequence). V lost 5 bases and J lost 0, with 19 bases in between. CDR3 sequence: CAWGGGGTRMNTEAFF. CDR3 nucleotides: TGTGCCTGGGGCGGAGGGGGGACCCGCATGAACACTGAAGCTTTCTTT.

This clone has a single count. The chain is built from TRBV9 and TRBJ2-2; 7 bases line up with TRBD1. The CDR3 has 16 amino acids. V shed 3 bases and J 1 base; nucleotides not matched to a gene: 6. CDR1 SGDLS and CDR2 YYNGEE come from the germline V gene. The CDR3 sequence is CASSAIDRENTGELFF. DNA of the CDR3: TGTGCCAGCAGCGCCATCGACAGGGAGAACACCGGGGAGCTGTTTTTT.

The rearrangement joins TRBV9 to TRBJ2-5; D is perhaps TRBD1 (5 bases). Trimming removed 0 bases from V and 4 bases from J, with 10 bases in between. The germline V gene has CDR1 SGDLS and CDR2 YYNGEE. There are 14 residues in the CDR3. The CDR3 spells CASSVEGKGETQYF. CDR3 nucleotides: TGTGCCAGCAGCGTAGAGGGGAAAGGAGAGACCCAGTACTTC.